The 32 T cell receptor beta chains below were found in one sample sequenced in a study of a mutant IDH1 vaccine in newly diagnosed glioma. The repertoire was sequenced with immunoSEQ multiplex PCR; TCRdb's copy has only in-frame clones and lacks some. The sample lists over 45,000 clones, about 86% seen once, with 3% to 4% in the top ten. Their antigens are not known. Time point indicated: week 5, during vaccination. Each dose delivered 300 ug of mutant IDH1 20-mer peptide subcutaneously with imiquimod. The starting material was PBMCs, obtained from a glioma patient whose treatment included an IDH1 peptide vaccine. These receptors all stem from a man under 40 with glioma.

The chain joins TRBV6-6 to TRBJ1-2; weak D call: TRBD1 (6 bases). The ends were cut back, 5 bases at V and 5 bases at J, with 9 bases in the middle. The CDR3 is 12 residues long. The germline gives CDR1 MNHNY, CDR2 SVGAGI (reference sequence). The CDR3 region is CASSAGQYGYTF. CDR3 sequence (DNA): TGTGCCAGCAGTGCCGGACAGTATGGCTACACCTTC.

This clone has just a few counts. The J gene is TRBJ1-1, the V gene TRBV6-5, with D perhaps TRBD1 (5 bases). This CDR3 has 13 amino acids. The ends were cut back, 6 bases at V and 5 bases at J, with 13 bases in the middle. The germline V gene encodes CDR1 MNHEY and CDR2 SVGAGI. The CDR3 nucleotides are TGTGCCAGCAGCCACTCGGGGCAGACTGAAGCTTTCTTT. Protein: CASSHSGQTEAFF.

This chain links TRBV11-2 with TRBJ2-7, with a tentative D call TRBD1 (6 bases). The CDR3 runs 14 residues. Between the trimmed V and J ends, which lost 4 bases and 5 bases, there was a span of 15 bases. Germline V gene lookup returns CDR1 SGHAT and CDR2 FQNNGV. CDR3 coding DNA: TGTGCCAGCAGCTCGCCCCAGGGGCGGAACGAGCAGTACTTC. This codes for CASSSPQGRNEQYF.

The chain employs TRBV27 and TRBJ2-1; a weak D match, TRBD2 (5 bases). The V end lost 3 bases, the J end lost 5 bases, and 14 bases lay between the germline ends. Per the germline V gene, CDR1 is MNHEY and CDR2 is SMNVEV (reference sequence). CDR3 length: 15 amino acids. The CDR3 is CASSFSQREHNEQFF. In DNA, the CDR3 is TGTGCCAGCAGTTTTAGTCAGAGGGAACACAATGAGCAGTTCTTC.

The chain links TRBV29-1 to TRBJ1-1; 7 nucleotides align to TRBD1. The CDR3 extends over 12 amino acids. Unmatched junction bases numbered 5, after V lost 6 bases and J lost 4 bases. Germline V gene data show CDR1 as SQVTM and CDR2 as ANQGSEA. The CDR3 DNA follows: TGCAGCGTGTCCGACAGGGCCACTGAAGCTTTCTTT. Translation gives CSVSDRATEAFF. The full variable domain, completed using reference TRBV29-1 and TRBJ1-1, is SAVISQKPSRDICQRGTSLTIQCQVDSQVTMMFWYRQQPGQSLTLIATANQGSEATYESGFVIDKFPISRPNLTFSTLTVSNMSPEDSSIYLCSVSDRATEAFFGQGTRLTVV.

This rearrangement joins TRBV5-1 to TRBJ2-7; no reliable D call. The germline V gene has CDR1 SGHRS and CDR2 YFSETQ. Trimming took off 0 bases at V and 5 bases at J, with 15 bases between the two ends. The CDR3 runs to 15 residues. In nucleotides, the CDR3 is TGCGCCAGCAGCTTGGCCAGCAGGATCCTAGACGAGCAGTACTTC. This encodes CASSLASRILDEQYF.

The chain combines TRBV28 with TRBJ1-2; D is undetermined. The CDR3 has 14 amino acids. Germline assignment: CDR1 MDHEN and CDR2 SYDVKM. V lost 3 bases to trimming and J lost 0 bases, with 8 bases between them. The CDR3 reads CASSFPETNYGYTF. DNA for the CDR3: TGTGCCAGCAGTTTTCCCGAGACTAACTATGGCTACACCTTC.

The CDR3 is CASSPTGVISGNTIYF. CDR3 bases: TGTGCCAGCAGCCCTACAGGGGTGATCTCTGGAAACACCATATATTTT. J is TRBJ1-3 and V is TRBV9; 7 nucleotides agree with TRBD1. V shed 4 bases and J 0 bases; nucleotides not matched to a gene: 7. The CDR3 has 16 amino acids. Germline CDR1 is SGDLS and CDR2 is YYNGEE.

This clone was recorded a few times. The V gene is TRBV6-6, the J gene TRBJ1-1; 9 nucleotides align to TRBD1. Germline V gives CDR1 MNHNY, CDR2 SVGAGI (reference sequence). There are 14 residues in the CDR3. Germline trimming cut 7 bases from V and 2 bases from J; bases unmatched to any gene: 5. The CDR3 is CASTPTGGNTEAFF. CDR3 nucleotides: TGTGCCAGCACCCCGACAGGGGGAAACACTGAAGCTTTCTTT.

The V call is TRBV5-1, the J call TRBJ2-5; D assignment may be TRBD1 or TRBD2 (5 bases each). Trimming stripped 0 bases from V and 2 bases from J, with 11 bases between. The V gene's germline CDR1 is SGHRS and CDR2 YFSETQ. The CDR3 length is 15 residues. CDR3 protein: CASSLVRGGQETQYF. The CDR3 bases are TGCGCCAGCAGCTTGGTGAGGGGCGGACAAGAGACCCAGTACTTC.

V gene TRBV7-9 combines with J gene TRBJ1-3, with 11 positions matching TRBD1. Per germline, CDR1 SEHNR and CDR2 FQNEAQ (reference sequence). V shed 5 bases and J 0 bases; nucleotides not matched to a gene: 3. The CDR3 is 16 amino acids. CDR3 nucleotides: TGTGCCAGCAGCCGGACAGGGGGCAACTCTGGAAACACCATATATTTT. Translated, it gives CASSRTGGNSGNTIYF.

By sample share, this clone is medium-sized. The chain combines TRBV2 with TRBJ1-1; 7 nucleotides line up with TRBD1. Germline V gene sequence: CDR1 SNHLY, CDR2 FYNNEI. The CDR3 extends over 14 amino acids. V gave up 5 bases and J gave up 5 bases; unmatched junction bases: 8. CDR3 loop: CASSPMTGRTEAFF. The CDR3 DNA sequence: TGTGCCAGCAGTCCTATGACAGGGAGGACTGAAGCTTTCTTT.

CDR3 in DNA: TGTGCCAGCAGCGCCAAAGACGGACGGCACCACAATGAGCAGTTCTTC. The encoded protein is CASSAKDGRHHNEQFF. The chain employs TRBV11-2 and TRBJ2-1, with D hard to call. V was pared by 5 bases and J by 5 bases, with 19 bases between. Germline V lookup: CDR1 SGHAT, CDR2 FQNNGV. The length of the CDR3 is 16 residues.

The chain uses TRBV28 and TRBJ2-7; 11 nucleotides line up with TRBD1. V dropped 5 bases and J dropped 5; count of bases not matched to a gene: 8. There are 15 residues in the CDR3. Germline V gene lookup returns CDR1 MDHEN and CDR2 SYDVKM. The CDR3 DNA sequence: TGTGCCAGCAGTACACTCCGGACAGGGGGCGACGAGCAGTACTTC. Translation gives CASSTLRTGGDEQYF.

The CDR3 spells CATSRDTLEGESRGWHGEQYF. The CDR3, as DNA: TGTGCCACCAGCAGAGATACCCTCGAGGGGGAGTCAAGGGGGTGGCACGGCGAGCAGTACTTC. This chain connects TRBV15 to TRBJ2-7; TRBD1 is a possible D gene (6 bases). Deletions cut 0 bases from V and 6 bases from J, with 33 bases between. The CDR3 runs 21 residues. Per the germline V gene, CDR1 is LNHNV and CDR2 is YYDKDF (reference sequence).

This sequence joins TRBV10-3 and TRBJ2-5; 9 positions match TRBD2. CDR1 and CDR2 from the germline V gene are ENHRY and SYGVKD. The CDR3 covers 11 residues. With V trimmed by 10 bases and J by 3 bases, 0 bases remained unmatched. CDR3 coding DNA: TGTGCCACTAGCGGGGAAGAGACCCAGTACTTC. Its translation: CATSGEETQYF.

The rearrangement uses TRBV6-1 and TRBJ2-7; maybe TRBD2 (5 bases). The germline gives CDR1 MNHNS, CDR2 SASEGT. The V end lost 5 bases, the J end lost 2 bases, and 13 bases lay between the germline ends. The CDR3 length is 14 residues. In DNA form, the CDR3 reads TGTGCCAGCAGTTCGCGGGCCAGGACCTACGAGCAGTACTTC. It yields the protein CASSSRARTYEQYF.

In nucleotides, the CDR3 is TGCGCCAGCAGCTTCAATTACTGGACACATCGCTATGGCTACACCTTC. It yields the protein CASSFNYWTHRYGYTF. The genes are TRBV5-1 and TRBJ1-2, with D maybe TRBD1 (5 bases). V lost 2 bases and J 4 bases, leaving 18 bases between the germline ends. This CDR3 has 16 amino acids. Germline V gene data show CDR1 as SGHRS and CDR2 as YFSETQ.

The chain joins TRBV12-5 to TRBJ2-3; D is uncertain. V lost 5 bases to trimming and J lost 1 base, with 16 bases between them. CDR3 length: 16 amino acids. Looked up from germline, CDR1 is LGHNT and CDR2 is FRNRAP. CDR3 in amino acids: CASGPPPRVGTDTQYF. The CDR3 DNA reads TGTGCTAGTGGTCCCCCCCCCAGAGTTGGCACAGATACGCAGTATTTT.

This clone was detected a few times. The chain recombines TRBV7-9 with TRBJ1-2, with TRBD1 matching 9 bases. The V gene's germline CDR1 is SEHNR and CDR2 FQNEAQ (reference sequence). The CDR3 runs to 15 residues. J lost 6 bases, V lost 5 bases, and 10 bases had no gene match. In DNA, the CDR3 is TGTGCCAGCAGCCACCGGGACAGGGTGTATGATGGCTACACCTTC. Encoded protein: CASSHRDRVYDGYTF.

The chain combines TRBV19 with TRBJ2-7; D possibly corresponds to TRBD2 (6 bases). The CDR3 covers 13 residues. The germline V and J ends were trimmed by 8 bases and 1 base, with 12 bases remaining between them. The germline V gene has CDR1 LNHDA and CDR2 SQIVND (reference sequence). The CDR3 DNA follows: TGTGCCAGTGAAGACCGGGGGTCCTACGAGCAGTACTTC. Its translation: CASEDRGSYEQYF. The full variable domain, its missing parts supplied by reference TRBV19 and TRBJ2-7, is DGGITQSPKYLFRKEGQNVTLSCEQNLNHDAMYWYRQDPGQGLRLIYYSQIVNDFQKGDIAEGYSVSREKKESFPLTVTSAQKNPTAFYLCASEDRGSYEQYFGPGTRLTVT.

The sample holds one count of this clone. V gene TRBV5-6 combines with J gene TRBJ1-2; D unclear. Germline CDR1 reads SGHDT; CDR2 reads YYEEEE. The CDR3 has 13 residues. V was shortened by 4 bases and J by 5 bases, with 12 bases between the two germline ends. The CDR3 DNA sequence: TGTGCCAGCAGCCCCGCGCAGTATTATGGCTACACCTTC. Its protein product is CASSPAQYYGYTF.

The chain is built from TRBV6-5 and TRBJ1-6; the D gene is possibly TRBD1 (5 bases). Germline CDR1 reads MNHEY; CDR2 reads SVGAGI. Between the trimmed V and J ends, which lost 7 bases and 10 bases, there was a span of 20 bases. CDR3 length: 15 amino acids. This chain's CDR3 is CASTKGGARSSPLHF. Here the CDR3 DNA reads TGTGCCAGCACCAAAGGTGGGGCGCGGAGCTCACCCCTCCACTTT.

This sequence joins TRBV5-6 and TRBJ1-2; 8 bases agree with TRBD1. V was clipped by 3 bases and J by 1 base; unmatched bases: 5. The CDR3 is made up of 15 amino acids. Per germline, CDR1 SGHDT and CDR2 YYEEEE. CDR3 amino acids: CASSYRDRINYGYTF. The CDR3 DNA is TGTGCCAGCAGCTACCGGGACAGGATTAACTATGGCTACACCTTC.

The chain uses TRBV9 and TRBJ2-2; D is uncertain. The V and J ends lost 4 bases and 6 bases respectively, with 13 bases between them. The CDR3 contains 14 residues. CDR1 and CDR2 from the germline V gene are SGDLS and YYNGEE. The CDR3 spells CASSQQSEAGELFF. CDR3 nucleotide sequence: TGTGCCAGCAGCCAACAAAGTGAGGCCGGGGAGCTGTTTTTT.

In DNA form, the CDR3 reads TGTGCCAGCAACGTACCTTCCTTGGTCTACGAGCAGTACTTC. Translated, it gives CASNVPSLVYEQYF. This chain links TRBV7-2 with TRBJ2-7; D not certain. The CDR3 is 14 amino acids. Trimming took 7 bases from V and 3 from J, leaving 16 bases between them. CDR1 and CDR2 (germline): SGHTA, FQGNSA.

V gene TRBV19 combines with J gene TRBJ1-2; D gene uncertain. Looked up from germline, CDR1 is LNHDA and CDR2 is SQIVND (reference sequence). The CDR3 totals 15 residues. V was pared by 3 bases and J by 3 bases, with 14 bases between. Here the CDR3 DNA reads TGTGCCAGTAGTATTTTGGAGGGAGGCTACTATGGCTACACCTTC. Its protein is CASSILEGGYYGYTF.

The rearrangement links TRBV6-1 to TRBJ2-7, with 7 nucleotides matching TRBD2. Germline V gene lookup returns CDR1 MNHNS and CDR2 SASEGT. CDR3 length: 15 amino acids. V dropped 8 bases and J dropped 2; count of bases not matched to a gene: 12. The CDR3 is CASLSPGGGAYEQYF. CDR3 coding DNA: TGTGCCAGCTTGTCCCCAGGTGGGGGGGCCTACGAGCAGTACTTC.

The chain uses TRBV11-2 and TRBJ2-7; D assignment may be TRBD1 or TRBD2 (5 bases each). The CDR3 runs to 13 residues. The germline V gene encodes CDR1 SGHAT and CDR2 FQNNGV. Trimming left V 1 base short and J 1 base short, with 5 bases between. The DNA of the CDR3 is TGTGCCAGCAGCTTAGGGGGGTCCTACGAGCAGTACTTC. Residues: CASSLGGSYEQYF.

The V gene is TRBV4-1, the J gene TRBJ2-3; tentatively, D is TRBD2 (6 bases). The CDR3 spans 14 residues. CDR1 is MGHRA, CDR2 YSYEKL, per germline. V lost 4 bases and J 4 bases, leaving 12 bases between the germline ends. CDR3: CASSPLLAPDTQYF. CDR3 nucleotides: TGCGCCAGCAGCCCGCTTCTAGCGCCAGATACGCAGTATTTT.

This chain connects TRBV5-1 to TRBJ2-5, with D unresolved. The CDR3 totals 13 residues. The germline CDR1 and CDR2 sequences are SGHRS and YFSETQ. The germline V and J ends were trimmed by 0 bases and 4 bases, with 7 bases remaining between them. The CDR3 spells CASSLGRLETQYF. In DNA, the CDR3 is TGCGCCAGCAGCTTGGGACGGCTAGAGACCCAGTACTTC.

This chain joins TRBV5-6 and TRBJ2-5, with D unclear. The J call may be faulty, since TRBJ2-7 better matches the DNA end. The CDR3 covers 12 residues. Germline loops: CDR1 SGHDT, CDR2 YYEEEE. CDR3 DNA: TGTGCCAGCAGCTTGGTCGGCTACGAGCAGTACTTC. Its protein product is CASSLVGYEQYF.